This TCR beta chain was documented in a study of T cell responses to AZD1222 COVID-19 vaccine. Study findings and constraints: Repertoires were obtained solely post-peak T cell response. Among spike-specific TCRs, nearly half reportedly target unmutated variant regions.

Clones were read by immunoSEQ multiplex PCR, and TCRdb kept only the in-frame ones, dropping some. The data hold fewer than 90,000 clones, with about 88% observed a single time. Trimming removed 1 base from V and 2 bases from J; junction bases left unmatched: 4. CDR1 is LGHDT, CDR2 YNNKEL, per germline (reference sequence). The CDR3 spans 17 residues. This clone has a handful of counts. The target antigen is unknown. The sample in question was peripheral blood, obtained on day 0 of AZD1222 vaccination. This sequence joins TRBV3-1 (or the pseudogene TRBV3-2) and TRBJ2-1; TRBD2 matches 11 bases. The TCR comes from an adult in good health. The CDR3, as DNA: TGTGCCAGCAGCCAAGGCACACTAGCGGGAGCCTACAATGAGCAGTTCTTC. It yields the protein CASSQGTLAGAYNEQFF.